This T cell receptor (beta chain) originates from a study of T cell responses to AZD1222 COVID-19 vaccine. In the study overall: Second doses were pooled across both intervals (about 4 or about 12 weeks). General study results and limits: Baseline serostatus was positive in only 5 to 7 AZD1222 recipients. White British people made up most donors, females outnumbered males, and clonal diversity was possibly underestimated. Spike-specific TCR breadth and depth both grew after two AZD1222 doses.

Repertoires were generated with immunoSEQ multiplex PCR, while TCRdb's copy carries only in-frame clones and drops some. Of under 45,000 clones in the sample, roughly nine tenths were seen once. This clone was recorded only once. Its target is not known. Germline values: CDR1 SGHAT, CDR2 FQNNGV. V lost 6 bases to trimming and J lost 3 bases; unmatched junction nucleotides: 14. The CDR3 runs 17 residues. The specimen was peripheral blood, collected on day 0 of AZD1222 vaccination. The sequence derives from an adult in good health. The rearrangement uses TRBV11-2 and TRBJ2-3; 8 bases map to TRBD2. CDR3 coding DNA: TGTGCCAGCAGTCCCCACAGGACGGGAGGGCGAACAGATACGCAGTATTTT. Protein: CASSPHRTGGRTDTQYF.